This T cell receptor beta chain was captured by sequencing in a study of blood T cell repertoires in COVID-19. Study-wide context: The samples span acute and convalescent COVID-19 from the United States, Italy and Spain. PBMCs, B-cell-depleted T cells, or T cells were the source of the cDNA or gDNA that made up the material.

Sequencing was performed with immunoSEQ multiplex PCR; in TCRdb, only in-frame clones are kept and a portion is missing. The sample yields 200,000 to 250,000 clones, roughly 84% seen once. The study assigned cohorts using participant-reported clinical history. V trimming: 7 bases; J trimming: 7 bases; junction bases outside the gene matches: 13. The CDR3 contains 14 residues. Germline V gene data show CDR1 as SGHTA and CDR2 as FQGNSA. V and J are TRBV7-2 and TRBJ2-7, with 7 bases lining up with TRBD1. The sequence came from a man younger than 40 in a cohort exposed to, infected with or recovered from COVID-19 (not recorded which). Sequences were obtained from PBMCs or T cells enriched from blood (not recorded which). DNA of the CDR3: TGTGCCAGCACCAAGAACCAGGGGGATGGGGAGCAGTACTTC. Protein product: CASTKNQGDGEQYF.